The clone carrying this T cell receptor beta chain came up a few times. One entry per CDR3 protein, called by TCRdb with MiXCR from the RT-PCR reads. This table has hundreds of thousands of distinct CDR3 sequences, 13% to 15% appearing once. CDR3 length: 14 residues. Germline V gene lookup returns CDR1 SQVTM and CDR2 ANQGSEA. With 5 bases removed from V and 7 bases from J, the gap between germline ends came to 17 bases. The chain links TRBV29-1 to TRBJ2-2; a possible D gene is TRBD1 (6 bases). The clonotype comes from a female donor in good health, serving as a healthy control. Sequencing used memory CD4+ T cells from blood. The DNA for the CDR3 is TGCAGCGTTTCTAGGGGGTTAGAGGACGGGGAGCTGTTTTTT. It translates to CSVSRGLEDGELFF.